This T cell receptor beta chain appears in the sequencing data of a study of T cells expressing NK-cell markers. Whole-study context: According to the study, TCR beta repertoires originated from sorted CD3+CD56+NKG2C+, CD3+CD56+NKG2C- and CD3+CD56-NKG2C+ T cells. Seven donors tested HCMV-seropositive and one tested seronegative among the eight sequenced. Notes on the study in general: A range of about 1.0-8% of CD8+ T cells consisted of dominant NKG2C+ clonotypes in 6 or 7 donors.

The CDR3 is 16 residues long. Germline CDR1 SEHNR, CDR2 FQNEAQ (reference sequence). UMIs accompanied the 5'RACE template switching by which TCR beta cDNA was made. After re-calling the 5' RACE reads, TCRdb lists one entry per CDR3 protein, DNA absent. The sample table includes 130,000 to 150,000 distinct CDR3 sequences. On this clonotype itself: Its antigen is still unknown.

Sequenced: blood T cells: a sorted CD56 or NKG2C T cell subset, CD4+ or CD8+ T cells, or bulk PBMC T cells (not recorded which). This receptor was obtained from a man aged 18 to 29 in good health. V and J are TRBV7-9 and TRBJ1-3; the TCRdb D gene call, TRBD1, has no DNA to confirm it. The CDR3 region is CASSFGQEISGNTIYF.